This T cell receptor beta chain was captured in a study of T cell responses to AZD1222 COVID-19 vaccine. About the research overall: Analyses pooled second doses at about 4 or about 12 weeks.

Regarding this clone: Antigen: not known.

Study outcomes and limitations: The study found vaccine-associated CD4 TCRs spanning spike, dominant at 160-218 and 743-854. Variant regions that are unmutated are reportedly the target of nearly half of spike-specific TCRs.

Measured with immunoSEQ multiplex PCR; TCRdb has only the in-frame clones, and not every one. The table has some 160,000 clones, just under 95% seen once. This specimen consisted of peripheral blood, obtained on day 0 of AZD1222 vaccination. The source of this sequence is an adult in good health.

CDR3 DNA: TGCGCCAGCAGCTTGGCGGTGACAGGGTCAGCCGAAAAACTGTTTTTT. Its translation: CASSLAVTGSAEKLFF. This sequence joins TRBV5-1 and TRBJ1-4, with TRBD1 identical over 7 bases. CDR3 length: 16 residues. Germline-derived CDR1 and CDR2 are SGHRS and YFSETQ. Unmatched junction bases numbered 10, after V lost 0 bases and J lost 8 bases.